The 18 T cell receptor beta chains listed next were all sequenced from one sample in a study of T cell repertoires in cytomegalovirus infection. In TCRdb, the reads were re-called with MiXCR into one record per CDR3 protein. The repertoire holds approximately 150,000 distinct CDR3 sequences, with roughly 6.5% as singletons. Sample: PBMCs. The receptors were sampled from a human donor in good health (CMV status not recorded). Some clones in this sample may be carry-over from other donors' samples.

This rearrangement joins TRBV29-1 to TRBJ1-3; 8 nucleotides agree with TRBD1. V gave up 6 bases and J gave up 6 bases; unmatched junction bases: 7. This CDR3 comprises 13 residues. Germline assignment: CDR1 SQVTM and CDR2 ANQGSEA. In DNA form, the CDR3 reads TGCAGCGTGACTTTGACAGGGGCAAACACCATATATTTT. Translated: CSVTLTGANTIYF.

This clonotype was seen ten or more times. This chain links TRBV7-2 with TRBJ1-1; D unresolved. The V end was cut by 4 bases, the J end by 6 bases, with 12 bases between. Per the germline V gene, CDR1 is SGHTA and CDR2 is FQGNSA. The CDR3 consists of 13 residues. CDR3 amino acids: CASSWVGSPEAFF. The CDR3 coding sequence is TGTGCCAGCAGCTGGGTAGGAAGCCCTGAAGCTTTCTTT.

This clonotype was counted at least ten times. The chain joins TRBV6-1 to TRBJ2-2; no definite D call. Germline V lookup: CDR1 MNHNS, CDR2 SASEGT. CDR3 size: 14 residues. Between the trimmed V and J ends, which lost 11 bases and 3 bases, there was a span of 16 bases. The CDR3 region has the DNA TGTGCCGCCAAGACCCCTTTCGACACCGGGGAGCTGTTTTTT. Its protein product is CAAKTPFDTGELFF.

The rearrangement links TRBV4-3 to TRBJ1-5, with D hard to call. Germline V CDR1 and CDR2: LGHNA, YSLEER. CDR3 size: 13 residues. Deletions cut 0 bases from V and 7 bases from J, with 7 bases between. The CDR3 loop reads CASSQELGQPQHF. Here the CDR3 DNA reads TGCGCCAGCAGCCAAGAGCTAGGACAGCCCCAGCATTTT.

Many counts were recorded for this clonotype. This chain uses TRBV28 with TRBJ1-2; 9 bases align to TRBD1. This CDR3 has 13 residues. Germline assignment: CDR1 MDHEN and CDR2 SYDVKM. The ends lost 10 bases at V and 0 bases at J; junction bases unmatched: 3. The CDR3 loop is CATRQGANYGYTF. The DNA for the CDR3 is TGTGCCACAAGACAGGGGGCTAACTATGGCTACACCTTC.

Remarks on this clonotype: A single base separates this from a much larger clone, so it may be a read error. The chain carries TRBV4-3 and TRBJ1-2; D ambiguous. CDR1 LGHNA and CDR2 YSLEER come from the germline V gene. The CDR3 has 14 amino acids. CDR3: CTSSQEAALSGYTF. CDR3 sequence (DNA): TGCACCAGCAGCCAAGAGGCCGCCCTCAGTGGCTACACCTTC.

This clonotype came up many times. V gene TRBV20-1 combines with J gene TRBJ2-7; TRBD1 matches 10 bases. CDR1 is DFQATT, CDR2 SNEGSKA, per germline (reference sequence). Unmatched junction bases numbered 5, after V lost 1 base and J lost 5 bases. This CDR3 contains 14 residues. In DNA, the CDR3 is TGCAGTGCTAGAGCCGACAGGGGGCACCACGAGCAGTACTTC. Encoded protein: CSARADRGHHEQYF.

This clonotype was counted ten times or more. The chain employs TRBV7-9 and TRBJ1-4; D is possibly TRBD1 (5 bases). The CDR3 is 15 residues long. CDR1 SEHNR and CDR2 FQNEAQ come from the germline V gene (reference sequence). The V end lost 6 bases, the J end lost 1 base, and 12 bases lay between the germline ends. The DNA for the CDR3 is TGTGCCAGCAGGCCTTGGGGGGAAACTAATGAAAAACTGTTTTTT. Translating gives CASRPWGETNEKLFF.

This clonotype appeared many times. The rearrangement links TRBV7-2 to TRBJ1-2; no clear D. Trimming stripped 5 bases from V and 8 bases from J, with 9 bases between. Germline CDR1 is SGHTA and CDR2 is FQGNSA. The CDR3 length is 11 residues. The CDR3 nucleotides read TGTGCCAGCAGCCTAAATGGGGGCTACACCTTC. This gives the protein CASSLNGGYTF.

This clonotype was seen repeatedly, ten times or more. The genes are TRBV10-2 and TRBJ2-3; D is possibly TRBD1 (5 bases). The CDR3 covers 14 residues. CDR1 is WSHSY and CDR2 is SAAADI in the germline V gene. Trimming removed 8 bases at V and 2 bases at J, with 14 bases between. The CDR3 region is CASQNTRATDTQYF. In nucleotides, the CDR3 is TGCGCCAGCCAAAATACCAGGGCCACAGATACGCAGTATTTT.

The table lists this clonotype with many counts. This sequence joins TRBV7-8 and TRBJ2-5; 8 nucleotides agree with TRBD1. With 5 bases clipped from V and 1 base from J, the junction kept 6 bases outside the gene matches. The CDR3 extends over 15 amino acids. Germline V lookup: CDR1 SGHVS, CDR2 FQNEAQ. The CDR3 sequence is CASSRTGRIQETQYF. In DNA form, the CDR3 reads TGTGCCAGCAGCCGGACAGGGAGGATCCAAGAGACCCAGTACTTC.

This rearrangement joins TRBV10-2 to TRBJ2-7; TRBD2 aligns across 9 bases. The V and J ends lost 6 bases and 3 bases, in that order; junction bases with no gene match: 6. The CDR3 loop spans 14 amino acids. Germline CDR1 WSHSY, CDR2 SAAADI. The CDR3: CASRQRGAIYEQYF. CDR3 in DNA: TGCGCCAGCAGACAGCGGGGGGCGATCTACGAGCAGTACTTC.

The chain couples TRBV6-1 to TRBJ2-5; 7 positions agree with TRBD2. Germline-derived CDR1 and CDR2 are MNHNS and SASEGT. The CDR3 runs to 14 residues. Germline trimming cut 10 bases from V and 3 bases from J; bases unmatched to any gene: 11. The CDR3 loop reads CAISRGVAEETQYF. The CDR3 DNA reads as TGTGCCATCTCTCGGGGGGTAGCGGAAGAGACCCAGTACTTC.

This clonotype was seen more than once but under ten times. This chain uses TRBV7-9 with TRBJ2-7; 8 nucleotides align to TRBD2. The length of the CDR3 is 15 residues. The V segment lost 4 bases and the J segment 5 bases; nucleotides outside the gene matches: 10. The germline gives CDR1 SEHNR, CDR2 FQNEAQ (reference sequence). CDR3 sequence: CASSSGGLNFHEQYF. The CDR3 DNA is TGTGCCAGCAGCTCGGGGGGGTTGAATTTCCACGAGCAGTACTTC.

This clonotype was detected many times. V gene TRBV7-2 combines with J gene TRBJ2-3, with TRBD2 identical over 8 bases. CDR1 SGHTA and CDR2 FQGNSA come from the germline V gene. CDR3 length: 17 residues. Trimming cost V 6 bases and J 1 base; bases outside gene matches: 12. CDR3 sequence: CASSTGGGGAGTDTQYF. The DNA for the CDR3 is TGTGCCAGCAGTACCGGGGGGGGAGGGGCTGGCACAGATACGCAGTATTTT.

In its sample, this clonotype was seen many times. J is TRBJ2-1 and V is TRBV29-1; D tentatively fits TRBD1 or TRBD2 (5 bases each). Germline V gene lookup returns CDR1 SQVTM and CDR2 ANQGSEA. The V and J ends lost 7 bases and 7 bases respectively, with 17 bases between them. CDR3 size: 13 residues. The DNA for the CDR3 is TGCAGCGCCGTAGAAGGTGGGGGTAATGAGCAGTTCTTC. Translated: CSAVEGGGNEQFF.

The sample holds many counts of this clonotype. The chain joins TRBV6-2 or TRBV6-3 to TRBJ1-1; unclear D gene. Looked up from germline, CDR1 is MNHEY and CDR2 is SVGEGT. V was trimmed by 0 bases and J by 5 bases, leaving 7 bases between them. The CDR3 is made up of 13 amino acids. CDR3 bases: TGTGCCAGCAGTTACTCCCTTAGGACTGAAGCTTTCTTT. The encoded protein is CASSYSLRTEAFF.

CDR3 amino acids: CASSVGTGGPEPQHF. CDR3 DNA: TGTGCCAGCAGCGTGGGGACAGGGGGCCCAGAGCCCCAGCATTTT. This sequence joins TRBV9 and TRBJ1-5, with TRBD1 matching 12 bases. Germline V lookup: CDR1 SGDLS, CDR2 YYNGEE. Germline trimming cut 2 bases from V and 8 bases from J; bases unmatched to any gene: 5. This CDR3 spans 15 amino acids.